This is a list of T cell receptor beta chains from one sample in a study of neurological immune-mediated disorders. TCRdb re-called the 5' RACE reads with MiXCR, one entry per CDR3 protein. The sample holds tens of thousands of distinct CDR3 sequences, more than 15% seen once. Sequencing was performed on PBMCs. Receptors originate from a woman aged 40-49 years in good health. Both conserved end residues are trimmed from each CDR3. Fields, in order: V gene, J gene, CDR3 protein.

TRBV5-5	TRBJ1-4	ASSSPTVQKLF
TRBV28	TRBJ1-2	ASSARQVRFGGYT
TRBV20-1	TRBJ1-5	SARLAGSQPQH
TRBV7-9	TRBJ2-3	ASSLGAGAMDTQY
TRBV21-1	TRBJ1-1	ASSKGQPQAF
TRBV29-1	TRBJ1-2	SVTGGLHGYT
TRBV4-3	TRBJ2-1	ASSQEGGTNYNEQF
TRBV7-2	TRBJ1-1	ASSLAGTANTEAF
TRBV9	TRBJ2-5	ASSVPRGGVETQY
TRBV9	TRBJ1-5	ASSVDLDRPQH
TRBV24-1	TRBJ1-2	ATSDPGQNYGYT
TRBV6-5	TRBJ2-6	ASSPGGAGANVLT
TRBV18	TRBJ1-5	ASSPQDRGFNQPQH
TRBV20-1	TRBJ2-3	SARPPTGGTDTQY
TRBV20-1	TRBJ2-5	SATKAGRETQY
TRBV10-3	TRBJ2-7	AISEWEEEDEQY
TRBV6-1	TRBJ2-1	ASSEGGLEQF
TRBV5-1	TRBJ2-3	ASSLRALTDTQY
TRBV10-3	TRBJ1-2	AIRGESSYGYT
TRBV7-2	TRBJ2-3	ASSLAADTQY
TRBV6-5	TRBJ2-1	ASRLAGGLTSEQF
TRBV5-6	TRBJ2-2	ASSLDGGTDVSGELF
TRBV29-1	TRBJ2-3	SVRGLGQESTDTQY
TRBV11-2	TRBJ2-7	ASGDTGPYEQY
TRBV15	TRBJ2-2	ATSKTAVDSSGELF
TRBV11-1	TRBJ2-5	ASSLVLGSGLKRETQY
TRBV20-1	TRBJ1-4	SARGLPSGGENEKLF
TRBV20-1	TRBJ2-5	SLNRGLGTQY
TRBV11-1	TRBJ2-1	ASSYQGDNEQF
TRBV5-4	TRBJ1-1	ASSFGAGLTEAF
TRBV6-1	TRBJ2-5	ASRAGTGALKTQY
TRBV12-3/TRBV12-4	TRBJ2-5	ASSLARWGSGGPETQY
TRBV28	TRBJ1-4	ASTTHREQKLF
TRBV3-1	TRBJ2-1	ASSPHLMVGGDEQF
TRBV10-2	TRBJ2-2	AITRTDTGELF
TRBV6-1	TRBJ1-2	ASSVDVPYGYT
TRBV2	TRBJ1-5	ASKSGENQPQH
TRBV7-2	TRBJ2-3	ASSLTIAGGPDTQY
TRBV29-1	TRBJ1-1	SVPTANTEAF
TRBV20-1	TRBJ1-1	SARDSVARVAAF